Listed here are 24 T cell receptor beta chains from one sample, sequenced in a study of blood T cell repertoires in COVID-19. Assay used: immunoSEQ multiplex PCR; TCRdb lists only in-frame clones, some missing. The repertoire holds roughly 200,000 clones, with around nine tenths as singletons. Specimen: peripheral blood. The receptors here all came from a man aged 60-69 years with acute or convalescent COVID-19.

This chain links TRBV2 with TRBJ2-5; D gene ambiguous. The CDR3 spans 11 residues. V was trimmed by 4 bases and J by 3 bases, leaving 3 bases between them. Germline CDR1 SNHLY, CDR2 FYNNEI. The CDR3 protein is CASSVKETQYF. CDR3 nucleotides: TGTGCCAGCAGTGTAAAAGAGACCCAGTACTTC. Full variable domain (remainder filled in from reference TRBV2 and TRBJ2-5): EPEVTQTPSHQVTQMGQEVILRCVPISNHLYFYWYRQILGQKVEFLVSFYNNEISEKSEIFDDQFSVERPDGSNFTLKIRSTKLEDSAMYFCASSVKETQYFGPGTRLLVL.

The chain joins TRBV9 to TRBJ2-3; D unclear. V lost 0 bases, J lost 1 base, and 9 bases lay in between. The CDR3 contains 15 residues. The germline V gene has CDR1 SGDLS and CDR2 YYNGEE. CDR3 region: CASSVGRVGTDTQYF. Written as DNA, the CDR3 is TGTGCCAGCAGCGTAGGGAGAGTAGGCACAGATACGCAGTATTTT.

The V gene is TRBV2, the J gene TRBJ2-2, with D maybe TRBD2 (6 bases). The CDR3 extends over 15 amino acids. V gave up 7 bases and J gave up 0 bases, with 12 bases separating them. The germline gives CDR1 SNHLY, CDR2 FYNNEI. DNA of the CDR3: TGTGCCAGCAAAGTGCGGACTACGAACACCGGGGAGCTGTTTTTT. Residues: CASKVRTTNTGELFF.

The chain combines TRBV30 with TRBJ1-6, with D uncertain. CDR3 length: 15 amino acids. V lost 5 bases and J lost 0, with 11 bases in between. The germline V gene has CDR1 GTSNPN and CDR2 SVGIG (reference sequence). Here the CDR3 reads CAWGSPSSYNSPLHF. In DNA form, the CDR3 reads TGTGCCTGGGGGAGCCCCAGCTCCTATAATTCACCCCTCCACTTT. Using reference TRBV30 and TRBJ1-6 for the parts outside the CDR3, the full variable domain is SQTIHQWPATLVQPVGSPLSLECTVEGTSNPNLYWYRQAAGRGLQLLFYSVGIGQISSEVPQNLSASRPQDRQFILSSKKLLLSDSGFYLCAWGSPSSYNSPLHFGNGTRLTVT.

J is TRBJ2-7 and V is TRBV7-9, with 10 bases fitting TRBD1. CDR3 length equals 15 residues. CDR1 and CDR2 (germline): SEHNR, FQNEAQ (reference sequence). V dropped 3 bases and J dropped 2; count of bases not matched to a gene: 4. Written as DNA, the CDR3 is TGTGCCAGCAGCTTTGCCGGGACAGGGGCCTACGAGCAGTACTTC. Amino acid sequence: CASSFAGTGAYEQYF.

The sample holds a few counts of this clone. V is TRBV6-2 or TRBV6-3 and J is TRBJ1-4; 10 bases are shared with TRBD1. The trim removed 5 bases at V and 4 bases at J, leaving 10 bases unmatched. This CDR3 has 17 amino acids. Per germline, CDR1 MNHEY and CDR2 SVGEGT. Here the CDR3 DNA reads TGTGCCAGCAGTATGGGACAGGGGCCTGCCTTTAATGAAAAACTGTTTTTT. This gives the protein CASSMGQGPAFNEKLFF.

The sample holds one count of this clone. As DNA, the CDR3 is TGTGCCAGCTCACCAAGCGGGGGGACGGGAGAGCAGTTCTTC. It specifies CASSPSGGTGEQFF. The V gene is TRBV18, the J gene TRBJ2-1; 9 bases fit TRBD2. Trimming removed 2 bases from V and 10 bases from J; junction bases left unmatched: 6. Germline assignment: CDR1 KGHSH and CDR2 LQKENI. This CDR3 has 14 residues.

The chain joins TRBV5-1 to TRBJ2-7, with 14 bases fitting TRBD2. V shed 5 bases, J shed 4 bases, and the junction held 11 bases outside the gene matches. The CDR3 covers 17 residues. Germline V lookup: CDR1 SGHRS, CDR2 YFSETQ. In nucleotides, the CDR3 is TGCGCCAGCAGAAACTCCGGGACTAGCGGGGGTTGGTACGAGCAGTACTTC. Its translation is CASRNSGTSGGWYEQYF. Supplemented by reference TRBV5-1 and TRBJ2-7, the full variable domain reads KAGVTQTPRYLIKTRGQQVTLSCSPISGHRSVSWYQQTPGQGLQFLFEYFSETQRNKGNFPGRFSGRQFSNSRSEMNVSTLELGDSALYLCASRNSGTSGGWYEQYFGPGTRLTVT.

The chain couples TRBV6-1 to TRBJ2-3; no clear D. V was trimmed by 2 bases and J by 4 bases, leaving 10 bases between them. CDR1 is MNHNS, CDR2 SASEGT, per germline. This CDR3 has 14 residues. The CDR3, as DNA: TGTGCCAGCAGTGAACTCGCCGAGGCAGATACGCAGTATTTT. Encoded protein: CASSELAEADTQYF.

The genes are TRBV27 and TRBJ2-5, with TRBD2 as a possible D gene (6 bases). Germline CDR1 MNHEY, CDR2 SMNVEV (reference sequence). CDR3 length: 14 amino acids. V lost 6 bases to trimming and J lost 1 base, with 12 bases between them. This CDR3 is CASSWDFRQETQYF. Written as DNA, the CDR3 is TGTGCCAGCAGCTGGGACTTCCGCCAAGAGACCCAGTACTTC.

The rearrangement joins TRBV4-1 to TRBJ1-2; D not certain. Trimming removed 0 bases from V and 3 bases from J, with 8 bases in between. The CDR3 runs to 14 residues. The germline V gene has CDR1 MGHRA and CDR2 YSYEKL. Here the CDR3 DNA reads TGCGCCAGCAGCCAAGATGGAGGGTACTATGGCTACACCTTC. This gives the protein CASSQDGGYYGYTF.

The V and J genes are TRBV5-1 and TRBJ2-1; D gene ambiguous. The germline gives CDR1 SGHRS, CDR2 YFSETQ. The CDR3 runs to 14 residues. V was trimmed by 0 bases and J by 4 bases, leaving 8 bases between them. In DNA form, the CDR3 reads TGCGCCAGCAGCTTGGGAGACTTATACAATGAGCAGTTCTTC. Translating gives CASSLGDLYNEQFF.

This clone was observed a single time. This chain uses TRBV9 with TRBJ1-1; 11 bases line up with TRBD1. Germline V gene data show CDR1 as SGDLS and CDR2 as YYNGEE. CDR3 size: 14 residues. V was clipped by 4 bases and J by 4 bases; unmatched bases: 3. The CDR3 protein is CASSRDRGFTEAFF. For the CDR3, the DNA is TGTGCCAGCAGCCGGGACAGGGGGTTCACTGAAGCTTTCTTT.

CDR3 nucleotide sequence: TGTGCCAGCAGTAAAGAGCAGGGGAACACTGAAGCTTTCTTT. Translating gives CASSKEQGNTEAFF. The chain has TRBV9 and TRBJ1-1, with D perhaps matching TRBD1 (5 bases). This CDR3 is built from 14 residues. Trimming took 5 bases from V and 1 from J, leaving 12 bases between them. Germline CDR1 SGDLS, CDR2 YYNGEE.

This clone was seen just once. The J gene is TRBJ2-7, the V gene TRBV5-4; D possibly corresponds to TRBD1 (6 bases). The CDR3 is 17 residues long. The germline V gene has CDR1 SGHNT and CDR2 YYREEE (reference sequence). Trimming stripped 4 bases from V and 0 bases from J, with 20 bases between. The DNA for the CDR3 is TGTGCCAGCAGCGCCTGGAAGAGGGACACCAACTCCTACGAGCAGTACTTC. Protein: CASSAWKRDTNSYEQYF.

This chain connects TRBV5-4 to TRBJ1-2, with TRBD1 identical over 7 bases. Germline V gives CDR1 SGHNT, CDR2 YYREEE (reference sequence). After removal of 4 bases from V and 2 bases from J, the junction contained 5 bases not matched to a gene. This CDR3 has 14 amino acids. The CDR3 nucleotides are TGTGCCAGCAGCCTCCAGGGGGAGAACTATGGCTACACCTTC. It yields the protein CASSLQGENYGYTF.

This chain links TRBV5-5 with TRBJ2-5; a possible D gene is TRBD2 (6 bases). The germline gives CDR1 SGHKS, CDR2 YYEKEE (reference sequence). This CDR3 is 12 amino acids long. V lost 8 bases, J lost 4 bases, and 12 bases lay in between. CDR3 residues: CASLRDGETQYF. The CDR3 coding sequence is TGTGCCAGTCTGCGGGACGGAGAGACCCAGTACTTC.

V gene TRBV9 combines with J gene TRBJ2-1; TRBD2 matches at 8 bases. The CDR3 has 16 amino acids. Unmatched junction bases numbered 7, after V lost 3 bases and J lost 2 bases. Germline V gives CDR1 SGDLS, CDR2 YYNGEE. This chain's CDR3 is CASSGGLGGPYNEQFF. For the CDR3, the DNA is TGTGCCAGCAGCGGGGGACTAGGAGGGCCCTACAATGAGCAGTTCTTC.

The chain joins TRBV6-5 to TRBJ2-4, with D possibly being TRBD2 (5 bases). The V gene lost 7 bases and the J gene lost 2 bases, with 15 bases spanning the gap. Germline CDR1 is MNHEY and CDR2 is SVGAGI. The CDR3 has 15 residues. The CDR3 nucleotides read TGTGCCAGCACCCCGGATCTAGCTTCCAAAAACATTCAGTACTTC. Translating it yields CASTPDLASKNIQYF.

The chain employs TRBV4-2 and TRBJ2-3; D may be TRBD1 (6 bases). Germline lookup yields CDR1 LGHNA and CDR2 YNFKEQ. The CDR3 loop spans 15 amino acids. V was cut by 1 base and J by 0 bases, with 8 bases left in between. In DNA form, the CDR3 reads TGTGCCAGCAGCCAAGCAGGGGATAGCACAGATACGCAGTATTTT. Protein sequence: CASSQAGDSTDTQYF.

The chain couples TRBV28 to TRBJ2-7, with TRBD2 identical over 9 bases. After removal of 5 bases from V and 2 bases from J, the junction contained 4 bases not matched to a gene. This CDR3 has 14 amino acids. Germline assignment: CDR1 MDHEN and CDR2 SYDVKM. This chain's CDR3 is CASSPSGATYEQYF. CDR3 nucleotide sequence: TGTGCCAGCAGTCCTAGCGGGGCGACCTACGAGCAGTACTTC.

This sequence joins TRBV3-1 (or the pseudogene TRBV3-2) and TRBJ1-1, with D uncertain. This CDR3 has 14 amino acids. Germline values: CDR1 LGHDT, CDR2 YNNKEL (reference sequence). With 2 bases removed from V and 1 base from J, the gap between germline ends came to 8 bases. CDR3 sequence (DNA): TGTGCCAGCAGCCAAATCACACCGAACACTGAAGCTTTCTTT. Its protein is CASSQITPNTEAFF.

In this sample, this clone turned up once. This CDR3 reads CASSERGQGGNEQFF. CDR3 coding DNA: TGTGCCAGCAGTGAAAGGGGACAGGGGGGGAATGAGCAGTTCTTC. This chain links TRBV25-1 with TRBJ2-1, with 11 positions matching TRBD1. Per the germline V gene, CDR1 is MGHDK and CDR2 is SYGVNS. The CDR3 extends over 15 amino acids. With 2 bases clipped from V and 7 bases from J, the junction kept 4 bases outside the gene matches.

The chain carries TRBV3-1 (or the pseudogene TRBV3-2) and TRBJ2-7; unclear D gene. The germline V and J ends were trimmed by 1 base and 2 bases, with 12 bases remaining between them. CDR1 and CDR2 (germline): LGHDT, YNNKEL (reference sequence). The CDR3 has 15 amino acids. The CDR3 nucleotides are TGTGCCAGCAGCCAAGCGCCCCGACACGCCTACGAGCAGTACTTC. It yields the protein CASSQAPRHAYEQYF.